The 2 T cell receptor beta chains listed next were all sequenced from one sample in a study of cytomegalovirus exposure and HLA in healthy donors. The PCR used 60 Vbeta and 13 Jbeta primers. Libraries were prepared by immunoSEQ multiplex PCR; TCRdb keeps only in-frame clonotypes and omits some of them. The sample contains around 150,000 clones, around 90% of which appear only once. The sample comprised PBMCs. The source is a woman in her thirties in good health and CMV-seronegative.

V usage is TRBV28 and J usage is TRBJ1-1; 7 bases map to TRBD1. Trimming took 5 bases from V and 0 from J; bases not matched to a gene: 6. This CDR3 spans 15 amino acids. Germline V CDR1 and CDR2: MDHEN, SYDVKM. CDR3 nucleotide sequence: TGTGCCAGCAGTAAAATGACAGGGATGAACACTGAAGCTTTCTTT. This encodes CASSKMTGMNTEAFF.

The V gene is TRBV5-1, the J gene TRBJ2-3, with TRBD2 matching 9 bases. The germline V gene has CDR1 SGHRS and CDR2 YFSETQ. Trimming took 5 bases from V and 8 from J; bases not matched to a gene: 9. The CDR3 runs to 14 residues. The CDR3 region is CASRQREVAGTQYF. CDR3 DNA: TGCGCCAGCAGACAGCGGGAGGTGGCGGGTACGCAGTATTTT.